This T cell receptor beta chain was recorded in a study of blood T cells in healthy people across ages. Findings and caveats of the study: It was not possible, with unsorted PBMCs, to conclusively compare naive and antigen-experienced cells. Relative to aged donors, long-lived donors carried more naive CD4+ cells and displayed higher diversity.

For the second PCR, which ran for roughly 7 to 11 cycles, a sample-barcoded 5' primer and a J-beta primer mix were used. TCRdb re-called the 5' RACE reads with MiXCR, one entry per CDR3 protein. The sample has 700,000 to 850,000 distinct CDR3 sequences, under 40% seen once. The J segment lost 5 bases and the V segment lost 6 bases, leaving 16 bases of the junction unmatched. CDR3 size: 16 residues. Per the germline V gene, CDR1 is MNHEY and CDR2 is SVGEGT. This clonotype has just a few counts. Its specificity is not known. The specimen sequenced was blood. This sequence joins TRBV6-2 or TRBV6-3 and TRBJ2-7; 7 positions agree with TRBD2. The TCR originated in a man in his late teens or twenties in good health. The CDR3 sequence is CASSQPAGDNGDEQYF. CDR3 nucleotide sequence: TGTGCCAGCAGCCAACCTGCGGGGGATAACGGGGACGAGCAGTACTTC.